The sequence of this T cell receptor beta chain was determined in a study of CD8+CD57+ T cells in acquired aplastic anemia. Trimming shortened V by 8 bases and J by 8 bases, and 16 bases separated the two germline ends. Germline V gives CDR1 DFQATT, CDR2 SNEGSKA (reference sequence). The length of the CDR3 is 12 residues. Profiling of TCR beta VDJ combinations and CDR3 sequences used genomic DNA as template. TCRdb redid the calling of the reads with MiXCR, one entry per CDR3 protein. Of approximately 300,000 distinct CDR3 sequences listed, 56% were seen once; the top ten hold under 1.5%. Patients who underwent sequencing had shown CD8+CD57+ cell expansion by flow cytometry.

The TCR sequence derives from a human donor with aplastic anemia. This chain joins TRBV20-1 and TRBJ2-1, with D possibly matching TRBD1 (5 bases). Sequenced material: sorted CD4+, CD8+, or CD8+CD57+ T cells (not recorded which) from PBMCs. As DNA, the CDR3 is TGCAGTCTTGACAGAAAAAACGATGAGCAGTTCTTC. Its translation: CSLDRKNDEQFF.